These T cell receptor beta chains were read from a single sample in a study of Graves' ophthalmopathy and Graves' hyperthyroidism. Using its own MiXCR run on the multiplex PCR reads, TCRdb lists one record per CDR3 protein. In the table there are over a million distinct CDR3 sequences, approximately 35% of which are singletons. The material sequenced was peripheral blood or thyroid tissue (not recorded which). The receptors were sampled from an adult man with Graves' hyperthyroidism. CDR3s include the opening cysteine and the closing phenylalanine or tryptophan. The D gene is left open where the match is weak. Size is omitted from some rows. Given values are once, few, many or a class for expanded clones.

abundance	v_gene	d_gene	j_gene	len	CDR3nt	CDR3aa
few	TRBV30	.	TRBJ1-1	11	TGTGCCTGGACCCGGAACACTGAAGCTTTCTTT	CAWTRNTEAFF
.	TRBV25-1	TRBD2	TRBJ2-5	13	TGTGCCAGCAGCGGGAGGGCGACGGAGACCCAGTACTTC	CASSGRATETQYF
many	TRBV20-1	.	TRBJ2-5	14	TGCAGTGCTAGTGTTGCGGAACTCCAAGAGACCCAGTACTTC	CSASVAELQETQYF
many	TRBV7-8	TRBD1	TRBJ2-7	12	TGTGCCAGCAGAAAAGACAGGGGCGAGCAGTACTTC	CASRKDRGEQYF
few	TRBV29-1	.	TRBJ2-7	12	TGCAGCGCAGGGGAGGGGAACTACGAGCAGTACTTC	CSAGEGNYEQYF
.	TRBV7-8	TRBD2	TRBJ2-5	14	TGTGCCAGCAGTAGGACTAGGCCCCAAGAGACCCAGTACTTC	CASSRTRPQETQYF
.	TRBV15	TRBD1	TRBJ2-5	14	TGTGCCACCAGCAGAGAACAGGGGCAAGAGACCCAGTACTTC	CATSREQGQETQYF
many	TRBV2	.	TRBJ2-5	12	TGTGCCAGCTGTTTCAGCCAAGAGACCCAGTACTTC	CASCFSQETQYF
many	TRBV10-1	.	TRBJ2-7	13	TGCGCCAGCAGTGACCGGGACGGCTACGAGCAGTACTTC	CASSDRDGYEQYF
.	TRBV5-1	TRBD1	TRBJ1-2	13	TGCGCCAGCAGCCTCAGGGGGCAGAGAGGCTACACCTTC	CASSLRGQRGYTF
.	TRBV6-5	.	TRBJ2-5	13	TGTGCCAGCAGTTACTCGTCCAGGGCGGCCCAGTACTTC	CASSYSSRAAQYF
many	TRBV9	.	TRBJ2-7	11	TGTGCCTCCGGCTCCCCACTCGAGCAGTACTTC	CASGSPLEQYF
.	TRBV7-2	.	TRBJ1-6	15	TGTGCCAGCAGCTGGGGGTCCGGGTCTGGATCACCCCTCCACTTT	CASSWGSGSGSPLHF
.	TRBV7-9	.	TRBJ1-1	13	TGTGCCAGCAGCTGGCCCGGGACACACAAAGCTTTCTTT	CASSWPGTHKAFF
.	TRBV10-3	.	TRBJ2-6	16	TGTGCCATCAGTCGTCTCCGGGGGTCTGGGGCCAACGTCCTGACTTTC	CAISRLRGSGANVLTF
many	TRBV7-9	TRBD1	TRBJ2-7	15	TGTGCCAGCAGCTTATCCGGGACAGGGGAATACGAGCAGTACTTC	CASSLSGTGEYEQYF
many	TRBV7-2	.	TRBJ2-7	13	TGTGCCAGCAGCTCCTTACAGGGTTACGAGCAGTACTTC	CASSSLQGYEQYF
.	TRBV4-1	.	TRBJ1-1	15	TGCGCCAGCAGCCAAGGAGACAGTAGAAACACTGAAGCTTTCTTT	CASSQGDSRNTEAFF
.	TRBV10-3	TRBD2	TRBJ2-7	15	TGTGCCAGCAAACTCGGGGGGTCGGGTCCCTACGAGCAGTACTTC	CASKLGGSGPYEQYF
.	TRBV2	.	TRBJ1-1	15	TGTGCCAGCAGTATAGGGGGGGGTATGAACACTGAAGCTTTCTTT	CASSIGGGMNTEAFF
.	TRBV5-1	TRBD1	TRBJ1-1	15	TGCGCCAGCAGCCACGGGACAGGACCGAACACTGAAGCTTTCTTT	CASSHGTGPNTEAFF
few	TRBV12-3/TRBV12-4	TRBD1	TRBJ2-7	15	TGTGCCAGCAGCGACAGGGGAATGGGCTACTACGAGCAGTACTTC	CASSDRGMGYYEQYF